This T cell receptor (beta chain) emerged from a study of Graves' ophthalmopathy and Graves' hyperthyroidism. Study-level information: At the time of initial diagnosis and before any treatment, peripheral blood was collected.

The V gene lost 7 bases and the J gene lost 5 bases, with 14 bases spanning the gap. CDR3 length equals 14 residues. CDR1 is KGHDR, CDR2 SFDVKD, per germline. Scientists amplified the TCR beta CDR3 regions from RNA transcripts. Following a first-round RT-PCR that used HTBI primers, a second-round multiplex PCR was carried out. MiXCR, applied by TCRdb to the multiplex PCR reads, yields one record per CDR3 protein. The repertoire holds about 700,000 distinct CDR3 sequences, with 40% as singletons. This clonotype was counted once. The CDR3 does not close with the conserved phenylalanine or tryptophan, likely indicating a read error.

Sequenced input: peripheral blood. This receptor was identified in an adult man with Graves' ophthalmopathy. The genes are TRBV24-1 and TRBJ1-5, with D possibly being TRBD1 (6 bases). This chain's CDR3 is CATSVRDNDQPQHL. Written as DNA, the CDR3 is TGTGCCACCAGCGTCCGGGACAACGATCAGCCCCAGCATCTT.